This T cell receptor beta chain was retrieved from a study of T cells in Graves' hyperthyroidism and ophthalmopathy (dated by TCRdb to between 2018 and 2020). In the study overall: Peripheral blood was sampled at the time of initial diagnosis, prior to any treatment. A discovery cohort of roughly 100 patients, about 44 with Graves' ophthalmopathy and more than 55 with stable Graves' hyperthyroidism, was used to find distinguishing TCR V-J signatures. An independent validation cohort of 18 to 20 hyperthyroidism patients and about 15 patients who later progressed to ophthalmopathy tested prospective prediction of ophthalmopathy. In more than five Graves' hyperthyroidism patients, the study also compared T-cell repertoires from thyroid tissue with T-cell repertoires from blood. TCR Vbeta CDR3 sequencing of some 140 peripheral blood samples (around 45 ophthalmopathy, around 80 hyperthyroidism and 17 progressor patients) is reported in the paper. Following sampling, methimazole starting at 30 mg daily was given to hyperthyroidism patients, and high-dose intravenous methylprednisolone was given to ophthalmopathy patients. For training and testing, the roughly 93 patients in the discovery cohort were randomly divided in a 7:3 ratio.

About this clonotype: The clone's antigen remains unknown. The input lacks base qualities; no much larger clone sits a single base away.

Points the paper makes about the study in general: Most expanded thyroid clonotypes (frequency above 0.001) were also found in blood, which suggests that blood repertoires may mirror thyroid immune responses. During validation, the model predicted progression to ophthalmopathy a median of about 6.5 months ahead of onset, with roughly 65% sensitivity and about 72% specificity. Ophthalmopathy was separated from stable hyperthyroidism by a 13 V-J signature model, with around 90% sensitivity and about 84% specificity obtained in cross-validation and 80%/75% obtained in testing. No statistical method was used to fix the sample size in advance, and group allocation was not hidden from the investigators.

Stable Graves' hyperthyroidism was defined as the absence of progression to ophthalmopathy over 18 months of follow-up. Hyperthyroidism patients were newly diagnosed, with disease duration under 2 months, and aged 18 to 65 years. Patients with uncontrolled infections, other autoimmune diseases, pregnancy or lactation were excluded. Clinical symptoms, serum thyroxine and TRAb, thyroid ultrasound, and orbital computed tomography formed the basis for the diagnoses. PBMCs were separated from approximately 10 ml of fresh peripheral blood using Ficoll-Paque density gradient centrifugation. Total RNA was extracted using Trizol reagent, and RNA quality was assessed on an Agilent 2100 Bioanalyzer. V is pruned by 4 bases and J by 3 bases, leaving 6 bases of the junction without a gene match. From the cysteine up to the phenylalanine, the CDR3 has a length of 15 residues. The retained sequence is limited to the CDR3, 45 bases, with the frame set at the first base. The germline V gene gives CDR1 as SGHRS and CDR2 as YFSETQ.

The TCR beta CDR3 regions were amplified from RNA transcripts. The TCR CDR3 was subjected to a first round of RT-PCR using the HTBI primer set and the Qiagen OneStep RT-PCR kit. Libraries were constructed in a second round of multiplex PCR, after which size selection and purification were performed. The libraries were sequenced on an Illumina HiSeq2000 using paired-end 100 bp reads. In the paper's pipeline: SOAPnuke was used to process the raw data, with reads discarded if the reads contained adapters or uncalled bases, had a mean Phred below 15, or lacked an exact constant-primer or identifier match. COPE v1.2.5 was used to merge the high-quality paired reads, and each unique nucleotide sequence was defined as a clonotype. MiTCR v1.1 was used to align the clonotypes against IMGT TRBV, TRBD and TRBJ reference segments. Analysis was restricted to V-J combinations with a frequency above 0.0001, which covered 98% to 99.2% of repertoires. A TCS score was defined as the ratio between F50 (clonal expansion) and ExV (chaos), using BLOSUM62-based TCRdist between CDR3 peptides within each V-J. Welch's t-statistics and random forest reduced 500 to 550 V-J features to fewer than 15, which were used in a naive Bayes classifier (R e1071). Using fastp trimming at Q25 and MiXCR clonotype assembly, TCRdb reanalyzed the public sequencing data and kept in-frame beta chains. Every CDR3 protein is listed once, alongside the most common genes and DNA of its rows. The V and J calls follow TCRdb's processing rather than the paper's. This sample has 350,000 to 400,000 distinct CDR3 sequences in its table, and under 20% of those were observed once. About 4% of the sample is taken by the ten largest.

This sequence originates from a woman aged 18 to 35 with Graves' hyperthyroidism. The material sequenced was blood. This chain is built from TRBV5-1 and TRBJ1-2; TRBD1 agrees with 10 junctional bases. The CDR3 here reads CASSTGQGVDYGYTF. The DNA sequence is as follows: TGCGCCAGCAGCACTGGACAGGGGGTGGACTATGGCTACACCTTC. The full variable domain, with segments outside the CDR3 supplied by the reference TRBV5-1 and TRBJ1-2 proteins, appears as KAGVTQTPRYLIKTRGQQVTLSCSPISGHRSVSWYQQTPGQGLQFLFEYFSETQRNKGNFPGRFSGRQFSNSRSEMNVSTLELGDSALYLCASSTGQGVDYGYTFGSGTRLTVV.